Listed below are T cell receptor beta chains from one sample, sequenced in a study of molecular identifiers for immune sequencing clone quantification. TCRdb reanalysed the PCR reads using MiXCR and keeps one entry per CDR3 protein. This sample carries under 650,000 distinct CDR3 sequences, roughly 21% of them seen once, and the ten largest clones take 0.7% to 1%. Sequenced sample: naive CD8+ T cells from blood, with Jurkat cell RNA spiked in. The receptors were sampled from a human donor in good health. Some libraries in this study had Jurkat cell RNA spiked in. Each CDR3 is given without its conserved first and last residue.

j_call v_call cdr3_aa
TRBJ2-3 TRBV7-6 ASSLLTSGSTGTQY
TRBJ2-1 TRBV2 ASSEALGLGTYNEQF
TRBJ2-2 TRBV13 ASMEGLNTGELF
TRBJ2-7 TRBV6-6 ASSLSSFSYEQY
TRBJ2-1 TRBV19 ASARRGRDEQF
TRBJ2-7 TRBV6-2/TRBV6-3 ASSYHGLAGGSDEQY
TRBJ2-5 TRBV3-1 ASSPWTSGGETQY
TRBJ2-1 TRBV6-5 ATSTWGGEQF
TRBJ2-7 TRBV4-3 ASSQESRSTYEQY
TRBJ1-1 TRBV28 ASVGQGFTEAF
TRBJ2-7 TRBV9 ASSVTSGTGYEQY
TRBJ2-7 TRBV24-1 ATSDLGTSDGQY
TRBJ2-7 TRBV7-9 ASREISYEQY
TRBJ2-3 TRBV13 ASSLTPPWAGDVTDTQY
TRBJ1-5 TRBV6-1 ASSEFRNSNQPQH
TRBJ1-2 TRBV19 ASSAGGRNGYT
TRBJ1-4 TRBV19 ARWGENEKLF
TRBJ2-3 TRBV28 ASSPLPGAADTQY
TRBJ2-1 TRBV5-6 ARLDRVSYNEQF
TRBJ2-2 TRBV19 ASSIGTRGRSTGELF
TRBJ2-7 TRBV28 ASSPRRFRYEQY
TRBJ2-1 TRBV14 ASSSLDSYNEQF
TRBJ1-5 TRBV6-6 ASSETGVQPQH
TRBJ1-5 TRBV28 ASSLPPGINQPQH
TRBJ1-1 TRBV6-2/TRBV6-3 ASSLVRIDSLMNTEAF
TRBJ1-5 TRBV19 ASSLWTGQDQPQH
TRBJ2-1 TRBV18 ASSPDKGLHYNEQF
TRBJ2-7 TRBV5-1 ASSFTRALDEQY
TRBJ2-1 TRBV27 ASRQVDRGVGEQF
TRBJ2-7 TRBV7-6 ASSLEERYEQY
TRBJ2-5 TRBV5-1 ASSLGSARYQETQY
TRBJ2-2 TRBV6-2/TRBV6-3 ASSYSSLEDRGRILAGELF
TRBJ2-5 TRBV15 ATSRDVRVKRGETQY
TRBJ1-1 TRBV6-5 ASSYSTGLDTEAF
TRBJ2-5 TRBV5-1 ASSFRPGSSEGETQY
TRBJ2-1 TRBV28 ASSPWDGRHSYNEQF
TRBJ1-2 TRBV2 ASSETYSPSYSYGYT
TRBJ2-6 TRBV11-2 ASSLGQISGANVLA
TRBJ2-7 TRBV10-3 AIPNRGPGQRRCGQY